The 17 T cell receptor beta chains reported below all come from one sample, sequenced in a study of beta chain features in type 1 diabetes. Study-wide points: Patients with Type 1 diabetes showed moderately but significantly shorter TCRB CDR3s in all four CD4+ subsets.

The investigators reverse transcribed all of the isolated RNA, so they sequenced expressed TCRB transcripts. The repertoire was sequenced with immunoSEQ multiplex PCR; TCRdb's copy has only in-frame clones and lacks some. Here the sample spans some 170,000 clones, roughly 63% being singletons. These receptors have no known antigen. The specimen was naive CD4+ T cells from blood. Source of these receptors: a man aged 25-45 years with type 1 diabetes.

This clone has a handful of counts. DNA of the CDR3: TGTGCCAGCAGCTTCTCCGGGACAGGTCAAGAGACCCAGTACTTC. This translates into CASSFSGTGQETQYF. The rearrangement joins TRBV7-2 to TRBJ2-5; 8 bases line up with TRBD1. The V segment lost 3 bases and the J segment 2 bases; nucleotides outside the gene matches: 5. From germline, CDR1 is SGHTA and CDR2 FQGNSA. The CDR3 runs to 15 residues.

The CDR3 here is CAWTPDRVGGGNQPQHF. The CDR3 DNA sequence: TGTGCCTGGACCCCCGACAGGGTCGGAGGAGGCAATCAGCCCCAGCATTTT. The J gene is TRBJ1-5, the V gene TRBV30; 7 nucleotides line up with TRBD1. This CDR3 has 17 residues. Germline V gene data show CDR1 as GTSNPN and CDR2 as SVGIG (reference sequence). V lost 4 bases to trimming and J lost 2 bases; unmatched junction nucleotides: 14.

The rearrangement uses TRBV30 and TRBJ2-7; D possibly corresponds to TRBD2 (5 bases). From germline, CDR1 is GTSNPN and CDR2 SVGIG (reference sequence). The CDR3 is made up of 13 amino acids. With 0 bases removed from V and 7 bases from J, the gap between germline ends came to 13 bases. CDR3 DNA sequence: TGTGCCTGGAGTGTAGGAGGCCTCTCGGAGCAGTACTTC. It encodes CAWSVGGLSEQYF.

This clone was detected a few times. V is TRBV9 and J is TRBJ2-2; D is possibly TRBD2 (5 bases). Germline V lookup: CDR1 SGDLS, CDR2 YYNGEE. Deletions cut 0 bases from V and 4 bases from J, with 7 bases between. The CDR3 covers 14 residues. This chain's CDR3 is CASSVVGVTGELFF. CDR3 DNA: TGTGCCAGCAGCGTAGTCGGGGTCACCGGGGAGCTGTTTTTT.

The chain links TRBV29-1 to TRBJ2-1; the D gene is possibly TRBD1 (6 bases). The CDR3 sequence is 14 residues long. CDR1 and CDR2 (germline): SQVTM, ANQGSEA. The CDR3 loop reads CSFLFSGRGNEQFF. CDR3 in DNA: TGCAGTTTCCTCTTTTCCGGCAGGGGCAATGAGCAGTTCTTC.

The J gene is TRBJ2-7, the V gene TRBV29-1; D gene ambiguous. V was clipped by 5 bases and J by 3 bases, with 11 bases between them. Germline V CDR1 and CDR2: SQVTM, ANQGSEA. This CDR3 is built from 12 residues. CDR3 protein: CSVSRANYEQYF. The CDR3 bases are TGCAGCGTTTCCCGGGCGAACTACGAGCAGTACTTC.

This clone was seen a few times. Other DNA sequences in this sample translate to the same CDR3. V usage is TRBV30 and J usage is TRBJ2-2, with D unclear. Trimming left V 2 bases short and J 5 bases short, with 3 bases between. In germline, CDR1 is GTSNPN, CDR2 SVGIG (reference sequence). The CDR3 totals 11 residues. For the CDR3, the DNA is TGTGCCTGGAGTCTGACCGGGGAGCTGTTTTTT. Its translation: CAWSLTGELFF.

In its sample, this clone was seen a few times. The chain carries TRBV4-3 and TRBJ2-3; 13 nucleotides agree with TRBD2. Looked up from germline, CDR1 is LGHNA and CDR2 is YSLEER. J was trimmed by 4 bases and V by 0 bases; bases with no gene match: 7. CDR3 length: 18 residues. CDR3 in amino acids: CASSQDSGLAGPADTQYF. Written as DNA, the CDR3 is TGCGCCAGCAGCCAAGATTCGGGACTAGCGGGGCCGGCAGATACGCAGTATTTT.

In this sample, this clone turned up a few times. The rearrangement uses TRBV29-1 and TRBJ1-4, with TRBD1 identical over 8 bases. The CDR3 runs to 14 residues. Germline V gene lookup returns CDR1 SQVTM and CDR2 ANQGSEA. V gave up 5 bases and J gave up 8 bases; unmatched junction bases: 10. The CDR3: CSVSPGQGWEKLFF. CDR3 DNA sequence: TGCAGCGTTTCCCCCGGACAGGGATGGGAAAAACTGTTTTTT.

This clone has just a few counts. The chain joins TRBV30 to TRBJ1-6; no clear D. Deletions cut 1 base from V and 1 base from J, with 11 bases between. CDR1 GTSNPN and CDR2 SVGIG come from the germline V gene (reference sequence). This CDR3 is built from 16 residues. CDR3 nucleotide sequence: TGTGCCTGGAGTGCCAACGATCTTTCCTATAATTCACCCCTCCACTTT. Its translation is CAWSANDLSYNSPLHF.

The rearrangement links TRBV7-2 to TRBJ2-1, with 8 bases aligning to TRBD1. This CDR3 spans 13 amino acids. Looked up from germline, CDR1 is SGHTA and CDR2 is FQGNSA. V shed 7 bases and J 9 bases; nucleotides not matched to a gene: 8. For the CDR3, the DNA is TGTGCCAGCAAGGCCCAGGGGGCTTTTGAGCAGTTCTTC. Protein: CASKAQGAFEQFF.

The gene calls are TRBV5-4 and TRBJ2-3; 8 nucleotides agree with TRBD2. After removal of 3 bases from V and 5 bases from J, the junction contained 11 bases not matched to a gene. This CDR3 comprises 16 residues. Germline lookup yields CDR1 SGHNT and CDR2 YYREEE (reference sequence). CDR3 protein: CASSSVNGGAGDTQYF. Here the CDR3 DNA reads TGTGCCAGCAGCTCGGTCAACGGGGGGGCCGGAGATACGCAGTATTTT.

V usage is TRBV28 and J usage is TRBJ2-5; TRBD1 matches 7 bases. V shed 6 bases and J 3 bases; nucleotides not matched to a gene: 10. CDR1 MDHEN and CDR2 SYDVKM come from the germline V gene. The CDR3 has 15 residues. CDR3 coding DNA: TGTGCCAGCAGACCCCTTGACAGGGCCGAAGAGACCCAGTACTTC. This gives the protein CASRPLDRAEETQYF. Drawing the rest from reference TRBV28 and TRBJ2-5, the complete variable domain is DVKVTQSSRYLVKRTGEKVFLECVQDMDHENMFWYRQDPGLGLRLIYFSYDVKMKEKGDIPEGYSVSREKKERFSLILESASTNQTSMYLCASRPLDRAEETQYFGPGTRLLVL.

This chain links TRBV6-5 with TRBJ1-2; D remains unclear. V was trimmed by 6 bases and J by 8 bases, leaving 16 bases between them. This CDR3 contains 13 residues. Germline V gene lookup returns CDR1 MNHEY and CDR2 SVGAGI. The CDR3 nucleotides read TGTGCCAGCAGCCCGGACCTTCCCTTGGGCTACACCTTC. Its protein product is CASSPDLPLGYTF.

This clone was seen a handful of times. This sequence joins TRBV30 and TRBJ2-6; D is ambiguous. The CDR3 totals 17 residues. CDR1 is GTSNPN, CDR2 SVGIG, per germline (reference sequence). The germline V and J ends were trimmed by 3 bases and 0 bases, with 15 bases remaining between them. CDR3 nucleotides: TGTGCCTGGAGAGTTGGGAAGATTAGCTCTGGGGCCAACGTCCTGACTTTC. Translation: CAWRVGKISSGANVLTF.

There are a few counts of this clone. The CDR3 loop is CAWSVDRGYEQYF. CDR3 sequence (DNA): TGTGCCTGGAGTGTAGACAGGGGCTACGAGCAGTACTTC. The genes are TRBV30 and TRBJ2-7, with 8 positions matching TRBD1. After removal of 0 bases from V and 3 bases from J, the junction contained 1 base not matched to a gene. Germline V lookup: CDR1 GTSNPN, CDR2 SVGIG (reference sequence). The CDR3 extends over 13 amino acids.

The sample holds a few counts of this clone. The chain employs TRBV9 and TRBJ1-2; D call uncertain. Per the germline V gene, CDR1 is SGDLS and CDR2 is YYNGEE. Deletions cut 3 bases from V and 8 bases from J, with 11 bases between. CDR3 size: 12 residues. The CDR3 DNA reads TGTGCCAGCAGCGCCCTTCTGGGGGGCTACACCTTC. This sequence encodes CASSALLGGYTF.